This TCR beta chain was documented in a study of blood T cell repertoires in COVID-19. Study-wide context: Acute-phase and convalescent COVID-19 samples originated in the United States, Italy and Spain.

Germline CDR1 SGHRS, CDR2 YFSETQ. This CDR3 is 19 amino acids long. V was clipped by 0 bases and J by 1 base; unmatched bases: 10. This clone was seen once. Clones were read by immunoSEQ multiplex PCR, and TCRdb kept only the in-frame ones, dropping some. The sample holds roughly 120,000 clones, approximately 82% seen once. V is TRBV5-1 and J is TRBJ2-3; 11 bases match TRBD2. Sample: peripheral blood. The source of this sequence is a young man with acute or convalescent COVID-19. The CDR3 spells CASSLAPTSGGGGTDTQYF. CDR3 nucleotide sequence: TGCGCCAGCAGCTTGGCTCCTACTAGCGGGGGCGGGGGCACAGATACGCAGTATTTT.